This TCR beta chain was sequenced during a study of T cell responses to AZD1222 COVID-19 vaccine. Looking at the study overall: Researchers grouped second doses given at about 4 or about 12 weeks into one pool. Study observations and caveats: Among the donors, most were white British and more were female, and clonal diversity was possibly underestimated.

The method was immunoSEQ multiplex PCR; TCRdb's version includes in-frame clones alone and lacks a portion of them. The profile shows around 180,000 clones, 88% of them singletons. With respect to this clone: Its antigen is unknown.

The ends lost 7 bases at V and 5 bases at J; junction bases unmatched: 8. Per the germline V gene, CDR1 is MNHEY and CDR2 is SVGEGT. This CDR3 contains 14 residues. The material was peripheral blood, obtained on day 0 of AZD1222 vaccination. This TCR was recovered from an adult in good health. J is TRBJ2-1 and V is TRBV6-2 or TRBV6-3, with 7 positions matching TRBD2. This chain's CDR3 is CASTPAGSHNEQFF. In DNA form, the CDR3 reads TGTGCCAGCACCCCAGCGGGGTCGCACAATGAGCAGTTCTTC.